Below, 29 T cell receptor beta chains from the same sample are listed, as sequenced in a study of blood T cells in healthy people across ages. Next came a second PCR, run for about 7 to 12 cycles, which used a sample-barcoded 5' primer along with a J-beta primer mix. MiXCR was run by TCRdb on the 5' RACE reads, yielding one entry per CDR3 protein. The sample has hundreds of thousands of distinct CDR3 sequences; about 24% are singletons. This sample was also put to use in a study of T cells of mothers and their children.

The sequenced sample consisted of blood. Receptors were obtained from a boy between 10 and 17 years old in good health.

The genes are TRBV6-1 and TRBJ2-5; perhaps TRBD1 as D (5 bases). The germline CDR1 and CDR2 sequences are MNHNS and SASEGT. The CDR3 is 13 amino acids. V shed 6 bases and J shed 4 bases, with 12 bases lying between them. Here the CDR3 reads CASRGEIVETQYF. The CDR3 DNA reads as TGTGCCAGCAGAGGGGAAATAGTAGAGACCCAGTACTTC.

CDR3 sequence (DNA): TGTGCCAGCAGCCTGGACAGGATTCGGACAGATACGCAGTATTTT. Residues: CASSLDRIRTDTQYF. The rearrangement uses TRBV5-5 and TRBJ2-3; the match to TRBD1 covers 7 bases. V dropped 4 bases and J dropped 3; count of bases not matched to a gene: 8. Germline CDR1 SGHKS, CDR2 YYEKEE (reference sequence). The CDR3 covers 15 residues.

This clonotype has a handful of counts. The chain combines TRBV28 with TRBJ1-4, with 12 bases lining up with TRBD1. Germline loops: CDR1 MDHEN, CDR2 SYDVKM. The V gene end was trimmed by 5 bases and the J gene end by 8 bases; junction bases not matched to a gene: 6. The CDR3 has 15 amino acids. DNA for the CDR3: TGTGCCAGCAGTACAGCCGGGACAGGGGGCGAAAAACTGTTTTTT. The encoded protein is CASSTAGTGGEKLFF.

This clonotype was picked up a small number of times. V usage is TRBV29-1 and J usage is TRBJ2-7; TRBD1 matches 10 bases. V trimming: 7 bases; J trimming: 6 bases; junction bases outside the gene matches: 6. The length of the CDR3 is 12 residues. Germline CDR1 and CDR2: SQVTM and ANQGSEA. This CDR3 is CSAPGTGAEQYF. The CDR3 coding sequence is TGCAGCGCGCCTGGGACAGGGGCCGAGCAGTACTTC.

The sample holds a few counts of this clonotype. The chain carries TRBV28 and TRBJ2-1; TRBD2 agrees at 10 bases. V lost 4 bases and J lost 0; bases outside the gene matches: 6. Germline lookup yields CDR1 MDHEN and CDR2 SYDVKM. The CDR3 sequence is 17 residues long. CDR3 amino acids: CASSSASSGSSYNEQFF. The CDR3 DNA reads as TGTGCCAGCAGTTCGGCGTCTAGCGGGAGCTCCTACAATGAGCAGTTCTTC.

This clonotype was picked up a small number of times. The chain links TRBV7-9 to TRBJ2-7; perhaps TRBD2 as D (6 bases). V shed 2 bases and J shed 3 bases, with 8 bases lying between them. This CDR3 spans 13 amino acids. Germline-derived CDR1 and CDR2 are SEHNR and FQNEAQ (reference sequence). The CDR3: CASSLPGDYEQYF. CDR3 DNA: TGTGCCAGCAGCTTACCGGGGGACTACGAGCAGTACTTC.

Only one count was recorded for this clonotype. This chain uses TRBV7-2 with TRBJ2-7; D is undetermined. CDR1 is SGHTA, CDR2 FQGNSA, per germline. Trimming took 3 bases from V and 2 from J, leaving 14 bases between them. The CDR3 runs 15 residues. The CDR3 loop is CASSFGFVSTYEQYF. Written as DNA, the CDR3 is TGTGCCAGCAGCTTCGGCTTCGTCTCTACCTACGAGCAGTACTTC.

This clonotype occurred a few times. This chain links TRBV7-8 with TRBJ2-1, with 12 bases that match TRBD2. CDR3 size: 16 residues. Per the germline V gene, CDR1 is SGHVS and CDR2 is FQNEAQ. V was pared by 7 bases and J by 8 bases, with 12 bases of the junction left unmatched. The CDR3 sequence is CASKETTSGGSDEQFF. CDR3 nucleotides: TGTGCCAGCAAAGAGACGACTAGCGGGGGCTCGGATGAGCAGTTCTTC.

This chain links TRBV14 with TRBJ2-2; TRBD1 matches 10 bases. This CDR3 has 16 residues. Germline loops: CDR1 SGHDN, CDR2 FVKESK. The V and J ends lost 4 bases and 4 bases, in that order; junction bases with no gene match: 6. The CDR3 region is CASSRGGQGITGELFF. As DNA, the CDR3 is TGTGCCAGCAGCCGCGGGGGACAGGGGATCACCGGGGAGCTGTTTTTT. Variable domain in full (rest from reference TRBV14 and TRBJ2-2): EAGVTQFPSHSVIEKGQTVTLRCDPISGHDNLYWYRRVMGKEIKFLLHFVKESKQDESGMPNNRFLAERTGGTYSTLKVQPAELEDSGVYFCASSRGGQGITGELFFGEGSRLTVL.

This chain joins TRBV7-9 and TRBJ2-5, with D perhaps TRBD1 (6 bases). In germline, CDR1 is SEHNR, CDR2 FQNEAQ (reference sequence). With 0 bases removed from V and 2 bases from J, the gap between germline ends came to 10 bases. The CDR3 spans 15 residues. The CDR3 nucleotides are TGTGCCAGCAGCTTAGCGACCAGGGGACAAGAGACCCAGTACTTC. Protein: CASSLATRGQETQYF.

This CDR3 is CASSLTPWTGNYGYTF. The CDR3 DNA follows: TGTGCCAGCAGCTTAACCCCTTGGACAGGGAACTATGGCTACACCTTC. The chain has TRBV7-2 and TRBJ1-2; 8 positions agree with TRBD1. J was trimmed by 2 bases and V by 2 bases; bases with no gene match: 7. CDR1 and CDR2 from the germline V gene are SGHTA and FQGNSA. The CDR3 is made up of 16 amino acids.

CDR3 DNA sequence: TGTGCCAGCAGACCGTGGACTAGCGGGAGCGTCGGGCAGTTCTTC. This gives the protein CASRPWTSGSVGQFF. The chain uses TRBV27 and TRBJ2-1; 13 bases match TRBD2. The CDR3 totals 15 residues. Germline-derived CDR1 and CDR2 are MNHEY and SMNVEV (reference sequence). Trimming took 6 bases from V and 12 from J; bases not matched to a gene: 11.

This clonotype has more than one count but fewer than ten. The chain has TRBV20-1 and TRBJ2-1; 9 positions agree with TRBD2. The germline gives CDR1 DFQATT, CDR2 SNEGSKA (reference sequence). The CDR3 is 14 residues long. V shed 5 bases, J shed 2 bases, and the junction held 4 bases outside the gene matches. The CDR3 loop reads CSAQSGGPYNEQFF. Here the CDR3 DNA reads TGCAGTGCTCAAAGCGGGGGGCCCTACAATGAGCAGTTCTTC.

This chain links TRBV5-1 with TRBJ1-1; no reliable D call. Germline V lookup: CDR1 SGHRS, CDR2 YFSETQ. The CDR3 is 15 amino acids. V was shortened by 0 bases and J by 0 bases, with 9 bases between the two germline ends. CDR3 in DNA: TGCGCCAGCAGCTTGGTTCCAGATTTGAACACTGAAGCTTTCTTT. Protein: CASSLVPDLNTEAFF. Supplemented by reference TRBV5-1 and TRBJ1-1, the full variable domain reads KAGVTQTPRYLIKTRGQQVTLSCSPISGHRSVSWYQQTPGQGLQFLFEYFSETQRNKGNFPGRFSGRQFSNSRSEMNVSTLELGDSALYLCASSLVPDLNTEAFFGQGTRLTVV.

The V and J genes are TRBV6-6 and TRBJ2-5, with 12 bases fitting TRBD2. Judging by the DNA end, TRBJ2-7 fits better; the J call may be wrong. CDR1 and CDR2 (germline): MNHNY, SVGAGI (reference sequence). The CDR3 sequence is 16 residues long. The DNA for the CDR3 is TGTGCCAGCAGTTCCCCGACTAGCGGGGGTACCTACGAGCAGTACTTC. Its translation is CASSSPTSGGTYEQYF.

Only a few counts were recorded for this clonotype. This chain joins TRBV4-3 and TRBJ2-5, with TRBD2 identical over 8 bases. The J call could be wrong; TRBJ2-1 is a better fit for the DNA end. The CDR3 is 17 amino acids. Germline values: CDR1 LGHNA, CDR2 YSLEER. CDR3 loop: CASSQDVAGGSLNEQFF. In DNA, the CDR3 is TGCGCCAGCAGCCAAGATGTGGCGGGAGGCTCCCTAAATGAGCAGTTCTTC.

The V call is TRBV27, the J call TRBJ2-6; D gene uncertain. Looked up from germline, CDR1 is MNHEY and CDR2 is SMNVEV (reference sequence). V dropped 6 bases and J dropped 2 bases, with 8 bases sitting between them. The CDR3 is 14 residues long. This chain's CDR3 is CASSRDPGANVLTF. As DNA, the CDR3 is TGTGCCAGCAGCAGAGATCCTGGGGCCAACGTCCTGACTTTC.

Many counts were recorded for this clonotype. The gene calls are TRBV4-1 and TRBJ2-5; 7 bases are shared with TRBD2. The CDR3 runs 15 residues. CDR1 and CDR2 from the germline V gene are MGHRA and YSYEKL. Germline trimming cut 0 bases from V and 5 bases from J; bases unmatched to any gene: 6. The CDR3 sequence: CASSQERTRLETQYF. The CDR3 DNA follows: TGCGCCAGCAGCCAAGAAAGGACTAGACTTGAGACCCAGTACTTC.

V and J are TRBV7-2 and TRBJ2-2; D might be TRBD2 (5 bases). Germline CDR1 and CDR2: SGHTA and FQGNSA. V was clipped by 3 bases and J by 7 bases, with 18 bases between them. The CDR3 contains 16 residues. The CDR3 DNA is TGTGCCAGCAGCTTTCAGAAGTCCGGACTTCACGGGGAGCTGTTTTTT. Amino acid sequence: CASSFQKSGLHGELFF.

The chain combines TRBV3-1 with TRBJ2-6; 8 positions match TRBD1. CDR3 length: 18 amino acids. Germline lookup yields CDR1 LGHDT and CDR2 YNNKEL (reference sequence). V lost 4 bases, J lost 0 bases, and 8 bases stayed unmatched. The CDR3 reads CASSLRTGRPSGANVLTF. The CDR3 nucleotides are TGTGCCAGCAGCCTCCGGACAGGGCGACCCTCTGGGGCCAACGTCCTGACTTTC.

The J gene is TRBJ1-2, the V gene TRBV29-1; 8 bases line up with TRBD1. This CDR3 has 13 amino acids. The trim removed 0 bases at V and 7 bases at J, leaving 4 bases unmatched. Germline assignment: CDR1 SQVTM and CDR2 ANQGSEA. The chain's CDR3 is CSVEDRTGSGYTF. DNA of the CDR3: TGCAGCGTTGAAGACCGGACAGGGAGTGGCTACACCTTC.

The rearrangement joins TRBV7-2 to TRBJ2-3; possibly TRBD2 for D (5 bases). V dropped 7 bases and J dropped 4 bases, with 12 bases sitting between them. Per the germline V gene, CDR1 is SGHTA and CDR2 is FQGNSA. CDR3 length equals 13 residues. This CDR3 reads CASTEGGADTQYF. CDR3 nucleotide sequence: TGTGCCAGCACCGAGGGCGGCGCAGATACGCAGTATTTT.

The chain uses TRBV2 and TRBJ2-5; 8 bases line up with TRBD2. J gave up 8 bases and V 9 bases, and 8 bases lay outside the gene matches. This CDR3 region has 12 residues. Looked up from germline, CDR1 is SNHLY and CDR2 is FYNNEI. CDR3 protein: CARSGSGDTQYF. The CDR3 DNA sequence: TGTGCCAGAAGCGGGAGTGGAGACACCCAGTACTTC.

This clonotype has ten or more counts. The chain joins TRBV6-2 or TRBV6-3 to TRBJ2-5; the D gene could be TRBD1 or TRBD2 (6 bases each). Trimming cost V 2 bases and J 8 bases, with 9 bases left between them. Germline lookup yields CDR1 MNHEY and CDR2 SVGEGT. The CDR3 contains 12 residues. The DNA for the CDR3 is TGTGCCAGCAGTTACGTGGGGGGCACCCAGTACTTC. It specifies CASSYVGGTQYF.

The chain employs TRBV6-5 and TRBJ1-4; 9 bases match TRBD1. CDR1 is MNHEY, CDR2 SVGAGI, per germline. The CDR3 covers 13 residues. V was pared by 6 bases and J by 8 bases, with 4 bases of the junction left unmatched. CDR3 loop: CASREDRGEKLFF. DNA for the CDR3: TGTGCCAGCAGGGAGGACAGGGGAGAAAAACTGTTTTTT.

A few counts support this clonotype. This chain links TRBV6-5 with TRBJ2-1; D unresolved. Per the germline V gene, CDR1 is MNHEY and CDR2 is SVGAGI. V was clipped by 0 bases and J by 3 bases, with 9 bases between them. The CDR3 is 15 amino acids. CDR3 sequence (DNA): TGTGCCAGCAGTTACTCGATGGCTAGCTACAATGAGCAGTTCTTC. Translation: CASSYSMASYNEQFF.

CDR3 DNA sequence: TGTGCCAGCAGCTTAGGGCAGGGCACAGTCAAAAACATTCAGTACTTC. Protein: CASSLGQGTVKNIQYF. The chain links TRBV7-6 to TRBJ2-4; tentative D call: TRBD1 (5 bases). Between the trimmed V and J ends, which lost 1 base and 3 bases, there was a span of 13 bases. The CDR3 spans 16 residues. Per the germline V gene, CDR1 is SGHVS and CDR2 is FNYEAQ.

This clonotype has a handful of counts. The CDR3 protein is CASSPGGVEQYF. The CDR3 DNA is TGTGCCAGCAGCCCGGGCGGGGTTGAGCAGTACTTC. The chain is built from TRBV7-9 and TRBJ2-7, with D possibly matching TRBD2 (6 bases). V was shortened by 5 bases and J by 7 bases, with 12 bases between the two germline ends. Germline values: CDR1 SEHNR, CDR2 FQNEAQ (reference sequence). This CDR3 spans 12 amino acids.

This clonotype has more than one count but fewer than ten. The chain uses TRBV4-2 and TRBJ2-7; no clear D gene. The germline V and J ends were trimmed by 0 bases and 3 bases, with 12 bases remaining between them. CDR3 length equals 15 residues. Germline V CDR1 and CDR2: LGHNA, YNFKEQ. Here the CDR3 DNA reads TGTGCCAGCAGCCAAGAAGCAGGTAACTTCTACGAGCAGTACTTC. Translation gives CASSQEAGNFYEQYF.